This is a list of T cell receptor beta chains from one sample in a study of breast tumors, draining lymph nodes, adjacent tissues. One entry per CDR3 protein results from TCRdb running MiXCR on the multiplex PCR reads. The sample carries tens of thousands of distinct CDR3 sequences, about 27% recorded once. The specimen sequenced was axillary lymph node tissue. These receptors all stem from a female donor with breast cancer. Some clones in this sample may be carry-over from other donors' samples. CDR3s include the opening cysteine and the closing phenylalanine or tryptophan. A D gene is named only where the DNA matches it firmly. Only some rows state a clone size, as once, few, many or a class for expanded clones.

>NA|NA|TRBJ2-5|TRBV20-1
CSASFPYNETQYF
TGCAGTGCTAGCTTTCCTTACAATGAGACCCAGTACTTC
>TRBD2|many|TRBJ2-7|TRBV5-4
CASRGGTDQYF
TGTGCCAGCAGGGGGGGGACGGATCAGTACTTC
>NA|many|TRBJ2-7|TRBV6-2/TRBV6-3
CASSHPPVEQYF
TGTGCCAGCAGTCACCCCCCCGTCGAGCAGTACTTC
>TRBD1|NA|TRBJ1-3|TRBV4-1
CASSHGQGRSTTYF
TGCGCCAGCAGCCATGGACAGGGAAGAAGCACCACATATTTT
>TRBD2|NA|TRBJ2-1|TRBV11-2
CASSSWTSGRYNEQFF
TGTGCCAGCAGCTCATGGACTAGCGGGAGATACAATGAGCAGTTCTTC
>TRBD1|many|TRBJ2-7|TRBV27
CASSLMTGTEQYF
TGTGCCAGCAGTTTAATGACAGGGACCGAGCAGTACTTC
>TRBD1|NA|TRBJ2-5|TRBV20-1
CSARDSGQHQETQYF
TGCAGTGCTAGGGACTCGGGACAGCACCAAGAGACCCAGTACTTC
>NA|NA|TRBJ2-5|TRBV29-1
CSVEPDGQRTQYF
TGCAGCGTTGAACCGGATGGTCAGAGGACCCAGTACTTC
>NA|many|TRBJ1-2|TRBV7-2
CASSLYSRALGSNYGYTF
TGTGCCAGCAGCTTATACTCAAGGGCGTTGGGGTCTAACTATGGCTACACCTTC
>NA|NA|TRBJ2-1|TRBV20-1
CSARDWGHEQFF
TGCAGTGCTAGAGATTGGGGCCATGAGCAGTTCTTC
>TRBD2|many|TRBJ2-1|TRBV20-1
CSAREASGRGQAEQFF
TGCAGTGCTAGAGAAGCTAGCGGGAGGGGTCAGGCTGAGCAGTTCTTC
>TRBD2|NA|TRBJ2-1|TRBV20-1
CSSYPGTSGAYNEQFF
TGCAGTTCCTACCCCGGGACTAGCGGGGCCTACAATGAGCAGTTCTTC
>NA|many|TRBJ2-1|TRBV20-1
CSATTFGGLNEQFF
TGCAGTGCTACCACTTTCGGAGGGCTCAATGAGCAGTTCTTC
>NA|many|TRBJ2-5|TRBV7-3
CASSLGSQETQYF
TGTGCCAGCAGCTTGGGATCACAAGAGACCCAGTACTTC
>NA|many|TRBJ2-5|TRBV27
CASSLSTRTQETQYF
TGTGCCAGCAGTTTATCGACCCGGACGCAAGAGACCCAGTACTTC
>TRBD1|many|TRBJ1-4|TRBV5-1
CASRQGALGRTNEKLFF
TGCGCCAGCAGACAGGGGGCTCTTGGGAGAACTAATGAAAAACTGTTTTTT
>NA|NA|TRBJ2-2|TRBV10-3
CAISASSASSYTGELFF
TGTGCCATCAGTGCCTCGTCTGCCAGCTCCTACACCGGGGAGCTGTTTTTT
>NA|many|TRBJ2-2|TRBV5-6
CASSLHGELFF
TGTGCCAGCAGCTTGCACGGGGAGCTGTTTTTT
>TRBD1|NA|TRBJ1-5|TRBV12-3/TRBV12-4
CASSGTGDRWNQPQHF
TGTGCCAGCAGTGGGACAGGAGATCGGTGGAATCAGCCCCAGCATTTT
>NA|medium-sized|TRBJ1-2|TRBV4-1
CASSQDRDLYGYTF
TGCGCCAGCAGCCAAGATCGGGATCTCTATGGCTACACCTTC